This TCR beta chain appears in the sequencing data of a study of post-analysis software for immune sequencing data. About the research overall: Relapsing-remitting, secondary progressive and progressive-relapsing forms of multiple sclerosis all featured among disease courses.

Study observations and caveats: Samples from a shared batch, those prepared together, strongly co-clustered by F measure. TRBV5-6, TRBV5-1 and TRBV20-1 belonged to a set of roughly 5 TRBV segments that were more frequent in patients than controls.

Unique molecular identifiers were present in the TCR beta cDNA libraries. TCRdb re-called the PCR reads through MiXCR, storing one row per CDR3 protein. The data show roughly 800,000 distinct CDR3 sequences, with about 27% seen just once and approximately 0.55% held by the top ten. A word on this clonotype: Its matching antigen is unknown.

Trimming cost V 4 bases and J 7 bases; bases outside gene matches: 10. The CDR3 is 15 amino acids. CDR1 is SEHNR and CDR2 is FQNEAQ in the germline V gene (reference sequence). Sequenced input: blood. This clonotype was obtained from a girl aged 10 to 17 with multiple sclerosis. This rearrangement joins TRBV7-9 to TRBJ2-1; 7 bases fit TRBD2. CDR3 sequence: CASSSPAGVGNEQFF. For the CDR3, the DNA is TGTGCCAGCAGCTCCCCGGCGGGGGTCGGTAATGAGCAGTTCTTC. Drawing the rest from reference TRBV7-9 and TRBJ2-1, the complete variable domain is DTGVSQNPRHKITKRGQNVTFRCDPISEHNRLYWYRQTLGQGPEFLTYFQNEAQLEKSRLLSDRFSAERPKGSFSTLEIQRTEQGDSAMYLCASSSPAGVGNEQFFGPGTRLTVL.